The next 20 T cell receptor beta chains were all read from a single sample in a study of blood T cells in healthy people across ages. It was with a sample-barcoded 5' primer and a J-beta primer mix that a second PCR of roughly 7 to 12 cycles was run. TCRdb processed the 5' RACE reads anew with MiXCR; each CDR3 protein has one entry. Here the sample spans roughly 1.4 million distinct CDR3 sequences, around 59% being singletons. Sequenced material: blood. These receptors all come from a man younger than 35 in good health.

This clonotype has more than one count but fewer than ten. V gene TRBV29-1 combines with J gene TRBJ2-3, with 11 bases lining up with TRBD2. The germline CDR1 and CDR2 sequences are SQVTM and ANQGSEA. This CDR3 spans 14 amino acids. With 5 bases clipped from V and 0 bases from J, the junction kept 1 base outside the gene matches. CDR3 nucleotides: TGCAGCGTTCGGACTAGCGGGAGCACAGATACGCAGTATTTT. It specifies CSVRTSGSTDTQYF.

V usage is TRBV27 and J usage is TRBJ1-1, with 7 bases aligning to TRBD1. CDR3 length: 14 residues. Germline lookup yields CDR1 MNHEY and CDR2 SMNVEV (reference sequence). After removal of 7 bases from V and 5 bases from J, the junction contained 10 bases not matched to a gene. CDR3 in amino acids: CASTRGNLQTEAFF. The CDR3 bases are TGTGCCAGCACCAGGGGGAATCTTCAGACTGAAGCTTTCTTT.

This clonotype was detected a few times. The gene calls are TRBV4-3 and TRBJ2-7, with 8 bases fitting TRBD1. The DNA end favors TRBJ2-5, so the J call may be wrong. Germline V gene sequence: CDR1 LGHNA, CDR2 YSLEER. This CDR3 has 18 amino acids. The CDR3 sequence is CASSHQPYSTGADETQYF. The CDR3 DNA sequence: TGCGCCAGCAGCCACCAACCCTATTCGACAGGGGCGGATGAGACCCAGTACTTC.

This clonotype has only one observation. V is TRBV28 and J is TRBJ2-3, with D perhaps being TRBD1 or TRBD2 (5 bases each). Germline loops: CDR1 MDHEN, CDR2 SYDVKM. The CDR3 has 13 residues. With 6 bases removed from V and 4 bases from J, the gap between germline ends came to 11 bases. The chain's CDR3 is CASSRVGADTQYF. The CDR3 DNA reads as TGTGCCAGCAGCCGTGTGGGGGCAGATACGCAGTATTTT. Combining the CDR3 with reference TRBV28 and TRBJ2-3 gives the whole variable domain DVKVTQSSRYLVKRTGEKVFLECVQDMDHENMFWYRQDPGLGLRLIYFSYDVKMKEKGDIPEGYSVSREKKERFSLILESASTNQTSMYLCASSRVGADTQYFGPGTRLTVL.

This clonotype was observed once. The CDR3 region is CASSYGGTARQETQYF. The CDR3 DNA is TGTGCCAGCAGCTATGGGGGAACAGCGCGCCAAGAGACCCAGTACTTC. This chain uses TRBV12-3 or TRBV12-4 with TRBJ2-5; D may match TRBD1 or TRBD2 (5 bases each). CDR3 length equals 16 residues. Trimming removed 6 bases from V and 1 base from J, with 18 bases in between.

The CDR3 spells CSARAGSDEQFF. In nucleotides, the CDR3 is TGCAGTGCTAGAGCGGGGAGCGATGAGCAGTTCTTC. The chain links TRBV20-1 to TRBJ2-1, with D possibly matching TRBD2 (5 bases). Per the germline V gene, CDR1 is DFQATT and CDR2 is SNEGSKA (reference sequence). The CDR3 runs to 12 residues. Trimming removed 1 base at V and 8 bases at J, with 9 bases between.

This clonotype showed up just once. This sequence joins TRBV24-1 and TRBJ2-1; 7 bases match TRBD2. Germline V gives CDR1 KGHDR, CDR2 SFDVKD. There are 16 residues in the CDR3. J gave up 1 base and V 3 bases, and 5 bases lay outside the gene matches. The CDR3 DNA is TGTGCCACCAGTGATGCGCTAGCGGTATCCTACAATGAGCAGTTCTTC. This sequence encodes CATSDALAVSYNEQFF.

J is TRBJ2-4 and V is TRBV4-1; the match to TRBD2 covers 8 bases. The germline V gene encodes CDR1 MGHRA and CDR2 YSYEKL. V lost 1 base and J lost 13; bases outside the gene matches: 12. The CDR3 covers 15 residues. CDR3 nucleotide sequence: TGCGCCAGCAGCCAAGGTAGCGGGAACACAGATACGCAGTACTTC. This translates into CASSQGSGNTDTQYF.

This clonotype showed up just a few times. This may be a read error: a much more frequent sequence differs by one nucleotide. The rearrangement joins TRBV23-1 to TRBJ2-5, with a possible D match to TRBD1 (6 bases). TRBV23-1 is flagged as an ORF with uncertain function. CDR3 size: 15 residues. Trimming shortened V by 0 bases and J by 11 bases, and 19 bases separated the two germline ends. The CDR3 is CASSQSNQGHNEQYF. For the CDR3, the DNA is TGCGCCAGCAGTCAATCTAATCAGGGGCACAATGAGCAGTACTTC.

The V call is TRBV7-2, the J call TRBJ1-4, with a possible D match to TRBD1 (5 bases). The V end lost 3 bases, the J end lost 7 bases, and 15 bases lay between the germline ends. The CDR3 consists of 15 residues. Germline V CDR1 and CDR2: SGHTA, FQGNSA. CDR3 DNA sequence: TGTGCCAGCAGCTTTCAGGGAGGCTACGGTGAAAAACTGTTTTTT. The encoded protein is CASSFQGGYGEKLFF.

The chain uses TRBV5-6 and TRBJ2-7; TRBD1 aligns across 7 bases. This CDR3 region has 17 residues. V was pared by 0 bases and J by 2 bases, with 11 bases of the junction left unmatched. Germline assignment: CDR1 SGHDT and CDR2 YYEEEE. DNA for the CDR3: TGTGCCAGCAGCTTGGCCCATTTCGGGACAGCACCCTACGAGCAGTACTTC. Its translation: CASSLAHFGTAPYEQYF.

The rearrangement uses TRBV6-2 or TRBV6-3 and TRBJ1-2, with 7 nucleotides matching TRBD1. In germline, CDR1 is MNHEY, CDR2 SVGEGT. The J segment lost 1 base and the V segment lost 2 bases, leaving 7 bases of the junction unmatched. The CDR3 runs to 16 residues. CDR3 in DNA: TGTGCCAGCAGTTACGGGGACAGAGATAATAACTATGGCTACACCTTC. This gives the protein CASSYGDRDNNYGYTF.

This rearrangement joins TRBV20-1 to TRBJ1-1; no reliable D call. CDR1 and CDR2 from the germline V gene are DFQATT and SNEGSKA (reference sequence). The ends were cut back, 0 bases at V and 0 bases at J, with 8 bases in the middle. The CDR3 extends over 14 amino acids. The CDR3 sequence: CSAREPGMNTEAFF. CDR3 coding DNA: TGCAGTGCTAGAGAGCCAGGAATGAACACTGAAGCTTTCTTT.

The chain joins TRBV25-1 to TRBJ1-1; D might be TRBD1 (6 bases). V was clipped by 2 bases and J by 0 bases, with 10 bases between them. CDR1 is MGHDK, CDR2 SYGVNS, per germline. This CDR3 has 15 amino acids. The CDR3 nucleotides read TGTGCCAGCAGTGAAACAGGGATGATGAACACTGAAGCTTTCTTT. As protein: CASSETGMMNTEAFF.

This clonotype occurred a few times. The gene calls are TRBV28 and TRBJ2-7; TRBD2 is a possible D gene (6 bases). The V end lost 7 bases, the J end lost 6 bases, and 13 bases lay between the germline ends. The CDR3 has 12 amino acids. Germline values: CDR1 MDHEN, CDR2 SYDVKM. The DNA for the CDR3 is TGTGCCAGCATGTCCGGGACTCGCGAGCAGTACTTC. As protein: CASMSGTREQYF.

The rearrangement uses TRBV4-2 and TRBJ2-7; perhaps TRBD1 as D (6 bases). Trimming removed 4 bases from V and 3 bases from J, with 13 bases in between. The length of the CDR3 is 14 residues. CDR1 LGHNA and CDR2 YNFKEQ come from the germline V gene. CDR3 nucleotides: TGTGCCAGCAGCCCGACGGGACAAGACTACGAGCAGTACTTC. Translated, it gives CASSPTGQDYEQYF.

The rearrangement links TRBV10-2 to TRBJ2-1; TRBD2 aligns across 7 bases. Trimming at V came to 9 bases and at J to 0 bases, leaving 14 bases not matched to a gene. The CDR3 runs 17 residues. The germline gives CDR1 WSHSY, CDR2 SAAADI. The CDR3: CASLSGLRGSSYNEQFF. In nucleotides, the CDR3 is TGCGCCAGTCTTAGCGGGCTGCGGGGAAGCTCCTACAATGAGCAGTTCTTC.

The chain carries TRBV29-1 and TRBJ1-1, with D unresolved. Germline CDR1 is SQVTM and CDR2 is ANQGSEA. V lost 4 bases and J lost 0, with 15 bases in between. The CDR3 covers 15 residues. CDR3 protein: CSVVETDPMNTEAFF. The CDR3 DNA sequence: TGCAGCGTTGTAGAAACAGATCCAATGAACACTGAAGCTTTCTTT.

V gene TRBV27 combines with J gene TRBJ1-5, with TRBD1 matching over 8 bases. J lost 6 bases, V lost 3 bases, and 10 bases had no gene match. The germline V gene encodes CDR1 MNHEY and CDR2 SMNVEV (reference sequence). The CDR3 is 16 residues long. DNA for the CDR3: TGTGCCAGCAGTTTCCTTACAGGGGGTCTTGTTCAGCCCCAGCATTTT. This encodes CASSFLTGGLVQPQHF.

This chain uses TRBV9 with TRBJ2-5; tentative D call: TRBD2 (6 bases). Trimming removed 0 bases at V and 2 bases at J, with 14 bases between. This CDR3 has 16 amino acids. Germline assignment: CDR1 SGDLS and CDR2 YYNGEE. CDR3 sequence: CASSVDYRGIQETQYF. The DNA for the CDR3 is TGTGCCAGCAGCGTAGACTACCGGGGGATTCAAGAGACCCAGTACTTC.